Reported below is one TCR beta chain. As yet, its antigen is unknown. These data originate in a study of cytomegalovirus exposure and HLA in healthy donors. Whole-study results and caveats: TRBV6-2, TRBV6-3 and some other V segments were unresolvable in 87-base-pair reads. The study listed some 160 cytomegalovirus-associated TCR beta chains. Reports state that TCR beta sequences accurately predicted most subjects' HLA-A and HLA-B alleles.

With 60 Vbeta and 13 Jbeta primers, the PCR was carried out. The repertoire was sequenced with immunoSEQ multiplex PCR; TCRdb's copy has only in-frame clones and lacks some. In the table there are some 180,000 clones, about three quarters of which are singletons. Germline V gene lookup returns CDR1 GTSNPN and CDR2 SVGIG (reference sequence). Trimming shortened V by 2 bases and J by 7 bases, and 15 bases separated the two germline ends. This CDR3 is 15 amino acids long. The sequence came from a man younger than 30 in good health and CMV-seronegative. V and J are TRBV30 and TRBJ1-6; D may be TRBD1 (6 bases). The sequenced sample consisted of PBMCs. This CDR3 is CAWSPGHSGNSPLHF. The DNA of the CDR3 is TGTGCCTGGAGTCCGGGACATTCTGGAAATTCACCCCTCCACTTT.